Shown below are 22 T cell receptor beta chains from a single sample sequenced in a study of blood T cell repertoires in COVID-19. Clones were read by immunoSEQ multiplex PCR, and TCRdb kept only the in-frame ones, dropping some. Here the sample spans roughly 100,000 clones, roughly four fifths being singletons. Input material: peripheral blood. The receptor set was obtained from a man in his forties with active or convalescent COVID-19.

The chain joins TRBV11-2 to TRBJ2-1; 12 bases fit TRBD2. The CDR3 consists of 14 residues. Germline values: CDR1 SGHAT, CDR2 FQNNGV. Trimming removed 8 bases from V and 5 bases from J; junction bases left unmatched: 4. The CDR3: CASLTSGGNNEQFF. The CDR3 DNA is TGTGCCAGCCTGACTAGCGGGGGTAACAATGAGCAGTTCTTC.

The CDR3 DNA reads TGCGCCAGCAGCCAGGGTCCGGACTCTAATTCACCCCTCCACTTT. Protein product: CASSQGPDSNSPLHF. The rearrangement links TRBV4-3 to TRBJ1-6; unclear D gene. CDR1 is LGHNA and CDR2 is YSLEER in the germline V gene. V lost 3 bases to trimming and J lost 6 bases, with 12 bases between them. The CDR3 spans 15 residues.

The CDR3 is CASSPLATEAFF. The DNA for the CDR3 is TGTGCCAGCAGCCCCCTAGCAACTGAAGCTTTCTTT. The chain combines TRBV9 with TRBJ1-1; D call uncertain. This CDR3 region has 12 residues. Germline V gives CDR1 SGDLS, CDR2 YYNGEE. V was clipped by 4 bases and J by 5 bases, with 9 bases between them.

This chain connects TRBV6-5 to TRBJ2-7; 7 bases are shared with TRBD2. The CDR3 spans 13 residues. V was pared by 8 bases and J by 1 base, with 5 bases of the junction left unmatched. Germline V lookup: CDR1 MNHEY, CDR2 SVGAGI. The CDR3 reads CASQRDGSYEQYF. CDR3 nucleotides: TGTGCCAGCCAGCGGGACGGATCCTACGAGCAGTACTTC.

This rearrangement joins TRBV10-3 to TRBJ1-2; D is unresolved. The CDR3 length is 14 residues. Germline-derived CDR1 and CDR2 are ENHRY and SYGVKD. The V and J ends lost 5 bases and 0 bases respectively, with 10 bases between them. The CDR3 DNA follows: TGTGCCATCAGTCCGGAGCAAGCTAACTATGGCTACACCTTC. This sequence encodes CAISPEQANYGYTF.

This clone occurred once. The chain recombines TRBV7-9 with TRBJ1-1; weak D call: TRBD1 (5 bases). The ends were cut back, 6 bases at V and 1 base at J, with 9 bases in the middle. CDR1 is SEHNR, CDR2 FQNEAQ, per germline (reference sequence). The CDR3 length is 13 residues. The CDR3 bases are TGTGCCAGCAGTCAACAGGAGAACACTGAAGCTTTCTTT. Its protein product is CASSQQENTEAFF.

The chain combines TRBV19 with TRBJ2-5; the D gene is possibly TRBD1 (6 bases). Germline values: CDR1 LNHDA, CDR2 SQIVND (reference sequence). Trimming took off 6 bases at V and 0 bases at J, with 14 bases between the two ends. The CDR3 consists of 15 residues. The CDR3 is CASSLAGTYQETQYF. CDR3 DNA: TGTGCCAGTAGCCTAGCCGGGACATACCAAGAGACCCAGTACTTC.

V usage is TRBV30 and J usage is TRBJ2-5; TRBD1 agrees at 10 bases. The V gene end was trimmed by 0 bases and the J gene end by 2 bases; junction bases not matched to a gene: 3. CDR3 size: 15 residues. Germline assignment: CDR1 GTSNPN and CDR2 SVGIG (reference sequence). CDR3 in amino acids: CAWSVRGQGQETQYF. As DNA, the CDR3 is TGTGCCTGGAGTGTACGGGGACAGGGGCAAGAGACCCAGTACTTC.

The gene calls are TRBV11-2 and TRBJ1-2; D is perhaps TRBD1 (6 bases). The V gene lost 5 bases and the J gene lost 1 base, with 8 bases spanning the gap. The CDR3 totals 13 residues. Germline values: CDR1 SGHAT, CDR2 FQNNGV. The CDR3 DNA follows: TGTGCCAGCAGCCCGGACAGTAACTATGGCTACACCTTC. This sequence encodes CASSPDSNYGYTF. The variable domain in full, with the rest retrieved from reference TRBV11-2 and TRBJ1-2, is EAGVAQSPRYKIIEKRQSVAFWCNPISGHATLYWYQQILGQGPKLLIQFQNNGVVDDSQLPKDRFSAERLKGVDSTLKIQPAKLEDSAVYLCASSPDSNYGYTFGSGTRLTVV.

Note on this clone: Sequence at one end of the junction differs from germline and may be a read error. The gene calls are TRBV7-7 and TRBJ1-2; the D gene is possibly TRBD1 (6 bases). This CDR3 region has 17 residues. Germline CDR1 SSHAT, CDR2 FNYEAQ (reference sequence). The CDR3 reads CASSSRDISSFNYGYTF. The CDR3 bases are TGTGCTAGCAGCTCCCGGGACATCTCCAGCTTTAACTATGGCTACACCTTC.

This clone came up once. The chain joins TRBV30 to TRBJ1-3; D is perhaps TRBD1 (5 bases). In germline, CDR1 is GTSNPN, CDR2 SVGIG (reference sequence). CDR3 size: 17 residues. V was clipped by 2 bases and J by 4 bases, with 21 bases between them. CDR3 sequence (DNA): TGTGCCTGGAGTCTGGGGGGAGTCTTTCTCATAGGAAACACCATATATTTT. This encodes CAWSLGGVFLIGNTIYF.

The chain has TRBV23-1 and TRBJ2-7; 10 bases are a match to TRBD1. TRBV23-1 is marked as an open reading frame, function uncertain. This CDR3 is 16 amino acids long. V lost 4 bases, J lost 3 bases, and 9 bases stayed unmatched. The CDR3 loop is CASSLPLGTGDYEQYF. The CDR3 DNA sequence: TGCGCCAGCAGTCTCCCCTTAGGGACAGGGGACTACGAGCAGTACTTC.

The chain employs TRBV25-1 and TRBJ1-1; unclear D gene. Trimming cost V 0 bases and J 11 bases, with 7 bases left between them. The CDR3 is 11 residues long. Germline V CDR1 and CDR2: MGHDK, SYGVNS. The CDR3 loop reads CASSEYSSAFF. CDR3 in DNA: TGTGCCAGCAGTGAATACTCGTCCGCTTTCTTT.

The rearrangement joins TRBV2 to TRBJ1-1; 7 bases align to TRBD1. The CDR3 has 13 residues. The germline V gene encodes CDR1 SNHLY and CDR2 FYNNEI. V shed 6 bases and J 1 base; nucleotides not matched to a gene: 2. The CDR3 loop is CASRTGANTEAFF. In DNA form, the CDR3 reads TGTGCCAGCAGAACAGGGGCGAACACTGAAGCTTTCTTT.

This clone was seen a few times. The chain couples TRBV27 to TRBJ2-7; no definite D call. CDR3 size: 15 residues. Germline CDR1 MNHEY, CDR2 SMNVEV (reference sequence). V was trimmed by 2 bases and J by 1 base, leaving 12 bases between them. The CDR3 DNA follows: TGTGCCAGCAGTTTACTACCTCAGGATTCCTACGAGCAGTACTTC. This translates into CASSLLPQDSYEQYF.

The chain carries TRBV6-1 and TRBJ2-7, with 7 bases identical to TRBD1. Per the germline V gene, CDR1 is MNHNS and CDR2 is SASEGT. CDR3 length equals 15 residues. Germline trimming cut 2 bases from V and 2 bases from J; bases unmatched to any gene: 6. This CDR3 is CASSETGTDPYEQYF. In DNA form, the CDR3 reads TGTGCCAGCAGTGAAACCGGGACAGACCCCTACGAGCAGTACTTC.

V usage is TRBV11-1 and J usage is TRBJ1-4; no definite D call. The CDR3 has 15 residues. The germline V gene encodes CDR1 SGHAT and CDR2 FQDESV (reference sequence). V lost 5 bases to trimming and J lost 4 bases, with 14 bases between them. CDR3 bases: TGTGCCAGCAGCGCAGTCGAAAGTAATAATGAAAAACTGTTTTTT. It yields the protein CASSAVESNNEKLFF. Full variable domain (remainder filled in from reference TRBV11-1 and TRBJ1-4): EAEVAQSPRYKITEKSQAVAFWCDPISGHATLYWYRQILGQGPELLVQFQDESVVDDSQLPKDRFSAERLKGVDSTLKIQPAELGDSAMYLCASSAVESNNEKLFFGSGTQLSVL.

This clone showed up just once. The rearrangement links TRBV19 to TRBJ1-1; D uncertain. Germline V gives CDR1 LNHDA, CDR2 SQIVND (reference sequence). The CDR3 spans 17 residues. Trimming removed 5 bases from V and 0 bases from J, with 19 bases in between. CDR3 DNA: TGTGCCAGTAGTTCCCGACACGCACCGTACGTGAACACTGAAGCTTTCTTT. Its protein product is CASSSRHAPYVNTEAFF.

V and J are TRBV6-5 and TRBJ1-6; TRBD1 is a possible D gene (6 bases). V was trimmed by 0 bases and J by 9 bases, leaving 12 bases between them. The CDR3 length is 15 residues. Germline V CDR1 and CDR2: MNHEY, SVGAGI. Here the CDR3 reads CASSYSTGPGSPLHF. The CDR3 nucleotides are TGTGCCAGCAGTTACTCAACAGGGCCGGGTTCACCCCTCCACTTT.

This clone has at least ten counts. CDR3 residues: CASSPRQGRFNYGYTF. CDR3 bases: TGTGCCAGCAGCCCCCGACAGGGCCGGTTTAACTATGGCTACACCTTC. The chain has TRBV11-2 and TRBJ1-2, with 7 bases aligning to TRBD1. This CDR3 region has 16 residues. Germline-derived CDR1 and CDR2 are SGHAT and FQNNGV. V trimming: 5 bases; J trimming: 1 base; junction bases outside the gene matches: 10.

The chain carries TRBV20-1 and TRBJ2-7; D is uncertain. V lost 7 bases to trimming and J lost 4 bases, with 11 bases between them. The V gene's germline CDR1 is DFQATT and CDR2 SNEGSKA (reference sequence). This CDR3 is 11 amino acids long. The CDR3 sequence is CSGCRKYEQYF. For the CDR3, the DNA is TGCAGTGGTTGTAGAAAATACGAGCAGTACTTC.

This sequence joins TRBV7-9 and TRBJ1-1; 7 bases are a match to TRBD1. Germline V gene lookup returns CDR1 SEHNR and CDR2 FQNEAQ (reference sequence). The CDR3 extends over 14 amino acids. Trimming at V came to 5 bases and at J to 2 bases, leaving 5 bases not matched to a gene. The CDR3 loop reads CASSPRGENTEAFF. The CDR3 nucleotides are TGTGCCAGCAGCCCCAGGGGGGAAAACACTGAAGCTTTCTTT.